This T cell receptor beta chain comes out of a study of blood T cell repertoires in COVID-19 (TCRdb year 2020). Background on the whole study: Samples covering the acute and convalescent phases of COVID-19 were provided by collaborators in the United States, Italy and Spain. The material from the prospective study consisted of cDNA or gDNA derived from T cells, B-cell-depleted T cells, or PBMCs. Subjects who had been exposed to COVID-19, were actively infected with it, or had recovered from it provided the deeply sampled blood TCRbeta repertoires that made up the dataset. A freely available public database, intended as a resource for researchers studying the immune response to SARS-CoV-2, is where the repertoires were released. The samples were drawn from two sources: the first 160 participants of the ongoing ImmuneRACE study, and about 1,300 subjects contributed by 6 global collaborators. A de-identified subject ID, COVID-19 status, age in years and sex were almost always included in the sample metadata. Where available, HLA class I and class II types were taken from metadata supplied by the sample provider and were not determined by assay-based typing. Summary of the overall study and its limitations: Clinical and demographic metadata were provided uncurated, with the amount varying by source and participant.

In the prospective study, participants were about 18 to 95 years old, resided in approximately 25 geographic areas of the United States, and were enrolled through a virtual design. To assign participants to cohorts, the prospective study relied on clinical history that participants themselves reported in a screening survey and a study questionnaire. Recovered participants in ImmuneRACE Cohort 3 were defined as having two consecutive negative NP/OP PCR tests, clearance from a healthcare professional, or resolution of symptoms. In the prospective study, whole blood, serum and a nasopharyngeal or oropharyngeal swab were collected from each participant by mobile phlebotomists. Over an approximately 2-month period, participants in the prospective study had the option of providing additional blood draws and questionnaires. Before DNA extraction, prospective study blood samples were shipped either frozen or at room temperature.

TCRbeta CDR3 regions were amplified from genomic DNA using the immunoSEQ Assay, a bias-controlled multiplex PCR. In the authors' own workflow: The number of nucleated cells in each sample was estimated from the amplification of reference gene primers within the assay. To quantify the absolute abundance of each unique TCRbeta CDR3 rearrangement, sequence reads were collapsed and filtered. For each sample, productive Simpson clonality was calculated as the square root of Simpson's diversity index over productive rearrangements. TCRdb carries this immuneACCESS record with in-frame sequences only. Its versions omit some clonotypes, under half of them owing to an unresolved V gene in the studies checked, with the rest unexplained. That table furnishes V, J and clone size, whereas the DNA furnished D and trimming. This sample gives 200,000 to 250,000 clones in total; approximately 83% of them show up just once. The ten largest clones take up roughly 3.5% of the sample.

Inclusive of the bounding cysteine and phenylalanine, the CDR3 is 12 residues long. Here the CDR3 DNA is all that survives: 36 bases in frame from base 1. V loses 1 base of germline sequence and J loses 5 bases, and the interval between the two ends is 4 bases. Looking up the germline V gene (reference sequence) yields CDR1 PRHDT and CDR2 FYEKMQ. Points on this clone: It lacks a known antigen. Base qualities were left out, and no much larger clone turns up one base away.

The receptor was derived from an older woman who had recovered from COVID-19. Sequenced input: PBMCs or T cells enriched from blood (not recorded which). The sequence joins TRBV13 to TRBJ2-3; no D gene is confidently identified. The CDR3 here reads CASSLDIDTQYF. The DNA is as follows: TGTGCCAGCAGCTTAGATATAGATACGCAGTATTTT.